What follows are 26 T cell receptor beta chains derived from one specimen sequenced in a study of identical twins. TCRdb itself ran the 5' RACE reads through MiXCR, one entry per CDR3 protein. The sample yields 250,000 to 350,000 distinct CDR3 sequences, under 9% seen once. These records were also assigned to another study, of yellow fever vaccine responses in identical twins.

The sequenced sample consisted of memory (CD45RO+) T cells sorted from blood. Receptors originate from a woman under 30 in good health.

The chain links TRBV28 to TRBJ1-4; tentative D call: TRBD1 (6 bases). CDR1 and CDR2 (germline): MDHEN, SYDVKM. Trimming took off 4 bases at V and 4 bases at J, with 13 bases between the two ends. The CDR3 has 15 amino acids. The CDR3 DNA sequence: TGTGCCAGCAGTTCGGGGGGCCTCAATAATGAAAAACTGTTTTTT. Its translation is CASSSGGLNNEKLFF.

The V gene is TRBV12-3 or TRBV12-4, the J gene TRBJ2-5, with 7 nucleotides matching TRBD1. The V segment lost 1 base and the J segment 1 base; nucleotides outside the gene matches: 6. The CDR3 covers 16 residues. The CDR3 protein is CASSLGTGGTQETQYF. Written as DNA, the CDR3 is TGTGCCAGCAGTTTAGGGACAGGCGGAACCCAAGAGACCCAGTACTTC.

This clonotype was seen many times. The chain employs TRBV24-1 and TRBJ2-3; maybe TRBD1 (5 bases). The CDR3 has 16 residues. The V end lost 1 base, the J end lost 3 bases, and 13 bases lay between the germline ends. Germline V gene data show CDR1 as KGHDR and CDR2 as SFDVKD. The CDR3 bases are TGTGCCACCAGTGATTTTGGCCAGGGAAGGACAGATACGCAGTATTTT. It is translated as CATSDFGQGRTDTQYF.

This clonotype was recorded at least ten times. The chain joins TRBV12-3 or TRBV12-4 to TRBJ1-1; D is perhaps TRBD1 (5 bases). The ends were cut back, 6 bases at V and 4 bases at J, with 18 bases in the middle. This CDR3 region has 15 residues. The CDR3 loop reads CASSRSTGAVTEAFF. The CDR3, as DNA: TGTGCCAGCAGCCGAAGCACAGGAGCCGTCACTGAAGCTTTCTTT.

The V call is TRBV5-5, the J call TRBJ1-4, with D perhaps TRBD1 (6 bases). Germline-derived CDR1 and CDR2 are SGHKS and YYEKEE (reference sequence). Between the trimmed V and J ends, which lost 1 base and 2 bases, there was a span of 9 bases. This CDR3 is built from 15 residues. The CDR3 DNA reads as TGTGCCAGCAGCTTGTGGACAGCTACTAATGAAAAACTGTTTTTT. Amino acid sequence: CASSLWTATNEKLFF.

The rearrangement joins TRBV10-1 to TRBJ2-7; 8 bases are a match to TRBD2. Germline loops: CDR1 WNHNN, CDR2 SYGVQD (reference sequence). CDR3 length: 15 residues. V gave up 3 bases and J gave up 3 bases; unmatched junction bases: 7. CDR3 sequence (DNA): TGCGCCAGCAGTGATGGAAGCGGGAGTATCTACGAGCAGTACTTC. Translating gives CASSDGSGSIYEQYF.

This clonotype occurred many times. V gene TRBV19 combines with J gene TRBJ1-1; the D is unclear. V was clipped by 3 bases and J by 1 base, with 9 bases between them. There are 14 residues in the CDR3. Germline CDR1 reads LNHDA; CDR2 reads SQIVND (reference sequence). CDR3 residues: CASSIRGTNTEAFF. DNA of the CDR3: TGTGCCAGTAGTATCCGCGGAACGAACACTGAAGCTTTCTTT. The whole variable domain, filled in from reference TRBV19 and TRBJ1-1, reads DGGITQSPKYLFRKEGQNVTLSCEQNLNHDAMYWYRQDPGQGLRLIYYSQIVNDFQKGDIAEGYSVSREKKESFPLTVTSAQKNPTAFYLCASSIRGTNTEAFFGQGTRLTVV.

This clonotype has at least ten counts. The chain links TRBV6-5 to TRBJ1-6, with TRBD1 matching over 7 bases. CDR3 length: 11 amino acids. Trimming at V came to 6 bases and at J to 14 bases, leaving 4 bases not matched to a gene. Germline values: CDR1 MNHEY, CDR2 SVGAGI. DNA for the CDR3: TGTGCCAGCAGGTCCGACAGGGCCCTCCACTTT. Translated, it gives CASRSDRALHF.

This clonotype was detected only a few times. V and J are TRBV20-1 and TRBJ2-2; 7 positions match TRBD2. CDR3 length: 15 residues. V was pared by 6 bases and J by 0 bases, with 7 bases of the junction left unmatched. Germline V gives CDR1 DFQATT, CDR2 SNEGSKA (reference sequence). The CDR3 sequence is CSARWGGTNTGELFF. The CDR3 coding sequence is TGCAGTGCGCGTTGGGGGGGGACGAACACCGGGGAGCTGTTTTTT.

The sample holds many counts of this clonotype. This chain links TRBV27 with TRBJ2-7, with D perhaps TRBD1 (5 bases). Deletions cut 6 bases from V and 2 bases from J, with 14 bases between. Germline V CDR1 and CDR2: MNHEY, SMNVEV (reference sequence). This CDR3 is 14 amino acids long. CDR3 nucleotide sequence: TGTGCCAGCAGCCCCAGGGTGAGGACCTACGAGCAGTACTTC. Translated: CASSPRVRTYEQYF.

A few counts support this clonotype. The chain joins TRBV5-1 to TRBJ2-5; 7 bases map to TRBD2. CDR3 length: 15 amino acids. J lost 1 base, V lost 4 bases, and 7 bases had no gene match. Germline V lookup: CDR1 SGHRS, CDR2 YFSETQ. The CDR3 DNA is TGCGCCAGCAGCGATACCGGGACTACCCAAGAGACCCAGTACTTC. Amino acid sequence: CASSDTGTTQETQYF.

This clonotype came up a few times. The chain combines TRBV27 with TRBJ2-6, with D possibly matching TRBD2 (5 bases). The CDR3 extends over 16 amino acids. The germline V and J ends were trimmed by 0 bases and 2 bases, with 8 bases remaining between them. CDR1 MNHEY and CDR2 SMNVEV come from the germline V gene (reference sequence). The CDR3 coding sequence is TGTGCCAGCAGTTTATCGAGGAGGACTGGGGCCAACGTCCTGACTTTC. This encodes CASSLSRRTGANVLTF.

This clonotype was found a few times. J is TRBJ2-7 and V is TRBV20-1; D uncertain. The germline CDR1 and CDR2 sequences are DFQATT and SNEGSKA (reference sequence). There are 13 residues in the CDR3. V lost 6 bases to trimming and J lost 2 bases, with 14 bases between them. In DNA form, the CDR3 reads TGCAGTGCGCCTAACGGGCCTGCCTACGAGCAGTACTTC. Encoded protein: CSAPNGPAYEQYF.

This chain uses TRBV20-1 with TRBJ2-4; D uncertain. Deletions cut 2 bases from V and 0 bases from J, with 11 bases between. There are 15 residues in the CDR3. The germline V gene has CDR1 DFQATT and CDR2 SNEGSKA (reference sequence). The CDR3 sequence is CSARTTRLAKNIQYF. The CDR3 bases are TGCAGTGCTAGAACAACACGGCTAGCCAAAAACATTCAGTACTTC.

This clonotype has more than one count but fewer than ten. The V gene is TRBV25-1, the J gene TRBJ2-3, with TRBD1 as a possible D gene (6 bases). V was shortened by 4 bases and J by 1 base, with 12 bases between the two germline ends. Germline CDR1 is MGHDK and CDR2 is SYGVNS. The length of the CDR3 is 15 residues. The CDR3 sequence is CASSGTANGTDTQYF. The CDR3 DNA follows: TGTGCCAGCAGTGGGACAGCTAATGGCACAGATACGCAGTATTTT.

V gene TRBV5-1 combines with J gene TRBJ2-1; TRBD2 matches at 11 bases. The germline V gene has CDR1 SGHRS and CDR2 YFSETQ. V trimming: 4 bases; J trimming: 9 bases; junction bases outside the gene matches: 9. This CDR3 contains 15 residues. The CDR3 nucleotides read TGCGCCAGCAGCAATGTAGCGGGGGGGCCGGGTGAGCAGTTCTTC. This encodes CASSNVAGGPGEQFF.

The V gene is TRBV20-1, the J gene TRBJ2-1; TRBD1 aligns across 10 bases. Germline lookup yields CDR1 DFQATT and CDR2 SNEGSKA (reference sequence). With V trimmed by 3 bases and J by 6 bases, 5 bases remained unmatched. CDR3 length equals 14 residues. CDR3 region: CSASAGQGPNEQFF. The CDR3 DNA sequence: TGCAGTGCTAGTGCGGGACAGGGGCCCAATGAGCAGTTCTTC.

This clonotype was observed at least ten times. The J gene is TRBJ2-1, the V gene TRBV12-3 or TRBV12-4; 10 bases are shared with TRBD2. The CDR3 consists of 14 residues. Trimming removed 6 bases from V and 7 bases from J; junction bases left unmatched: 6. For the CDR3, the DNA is TGTGCCAGCAGCTGGGCTAGCGGGAGAAATGAGCAGTTCTTC. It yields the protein CASSWASGRNEQFF.

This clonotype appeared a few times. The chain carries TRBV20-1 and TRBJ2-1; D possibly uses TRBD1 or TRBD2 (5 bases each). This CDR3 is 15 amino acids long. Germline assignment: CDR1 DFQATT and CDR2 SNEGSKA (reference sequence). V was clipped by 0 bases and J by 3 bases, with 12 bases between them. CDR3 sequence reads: CSARDRGENYNEQFF. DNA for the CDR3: TGCAGTGCTAGAGATCGAGGGGAGAACTACAATGAGCAGTTCTTC.

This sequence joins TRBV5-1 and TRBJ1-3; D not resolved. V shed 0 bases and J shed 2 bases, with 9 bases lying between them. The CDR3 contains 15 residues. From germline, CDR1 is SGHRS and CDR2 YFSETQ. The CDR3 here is CASSLEGRAGNTIYF. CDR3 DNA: TGCGCCAGCAGCTTGGAGGGTAGGGCTGGAAACACCATATATTTT.

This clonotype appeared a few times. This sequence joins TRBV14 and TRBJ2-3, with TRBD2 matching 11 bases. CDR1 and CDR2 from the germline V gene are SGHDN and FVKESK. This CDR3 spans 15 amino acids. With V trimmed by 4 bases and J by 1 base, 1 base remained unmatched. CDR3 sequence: CASSPLAGGTDTQYF. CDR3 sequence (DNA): TGTGCCAGCAGCCCACTAGCGGGGGGCACAGATACGCAGTATTTT.

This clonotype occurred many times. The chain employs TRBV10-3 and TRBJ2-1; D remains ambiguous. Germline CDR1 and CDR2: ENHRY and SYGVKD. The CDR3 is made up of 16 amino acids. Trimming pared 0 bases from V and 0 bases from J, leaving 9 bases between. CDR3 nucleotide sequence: TGTGCCATCAGTGAGTCTGGCGGCCTCTCCTACAATGAGCAGTTCTTC. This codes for CAISESGGLSYNEQFF.

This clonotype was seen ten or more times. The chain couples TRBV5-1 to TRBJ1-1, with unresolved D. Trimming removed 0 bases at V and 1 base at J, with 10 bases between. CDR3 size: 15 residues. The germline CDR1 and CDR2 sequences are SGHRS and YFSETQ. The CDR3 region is CASSLEGRSNTEAFF. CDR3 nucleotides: TGCGCCAGCAGCTTGGAGGGCAGATCGAACACTGAAGCTTTCTTT.

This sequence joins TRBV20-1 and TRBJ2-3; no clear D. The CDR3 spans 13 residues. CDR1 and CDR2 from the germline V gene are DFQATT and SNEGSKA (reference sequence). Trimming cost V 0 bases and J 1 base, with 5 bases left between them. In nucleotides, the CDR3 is TGCAGTGCTAGAGACAGCCGCACAGATACGCAGTATTTT. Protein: CSARDSRTDTQYF.

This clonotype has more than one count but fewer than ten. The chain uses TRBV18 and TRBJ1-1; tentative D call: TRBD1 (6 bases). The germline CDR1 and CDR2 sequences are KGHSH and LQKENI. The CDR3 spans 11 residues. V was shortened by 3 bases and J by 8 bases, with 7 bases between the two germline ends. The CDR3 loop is CASSPGQEAFF. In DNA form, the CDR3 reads TGTGCCAGCTCACCTGGACAGGAAGCTTTCTTT.

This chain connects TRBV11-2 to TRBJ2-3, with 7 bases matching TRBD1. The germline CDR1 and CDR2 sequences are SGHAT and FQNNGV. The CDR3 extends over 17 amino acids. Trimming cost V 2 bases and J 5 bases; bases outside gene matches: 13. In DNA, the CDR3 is TGTGCCAGCAGCTTATACCCAACAGGGGTCCAGATAGATACGCAGTATTTT. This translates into CASSLYPTGVQIDTQYF.